This entry lists 10 T cell receptor beta chains sequenced from one sample in a study of T-cell reconstitution after alpha-beta-depleted transplantation in children. Preparation of the TCRbeta library involved a method that used unique molecular identifiers. TCRdb re-analysed the PCR reads in MiXCR, keeping a single row per CDR3 protein. The table lists about 230,000 distinct CDR3 sequences, about 9.2% of them singletons. Sequenced material: PBMCs from the stem cell graft donor, taken from the stem cell graft. These receptors all come from a human donor who donated a stem cell graft to a child with acute lymphoblastic leukemia.

The chain couples TRBV5-4 to TRBJ2-5; perhaps D is TRBD1 or TRBD2 (5 bases each). The CDR3 runs to 15 residues. Trimming cost V 4 bases and J 4 bases, with 17 bases left between them. Germline loops: CDR1 SGHNT, CDR2 YYREEE (reference sequence). The CDR3 loop is CASSPPGDRGETQYF. The CDR3 DNA reads as TGTGCCAGCAGCCCGCCCGGGGACCGGGGAGAGACCCAGTACTTC.

This chain links TRBV11-2 with TRBJ2-5, with D maybe TRBD1 (5 bases). Trimming removed 7 bases from V and 5 bases from J, with 20 bases in between. Germline values: CDR1 SGHAT, CDR2 FQNNGV. The CDR3 consists of 15 residues. CDR3 loop: CASTTNSGAWETQYF. The DNA of the CDR3 is TGTGCCAGCACGACGAACTCTGGGGCATGGGAGACCCAGTACTTC.

The sample holds many counts of this clonotype. CDR3 sequence reads: CASKDSYTDTQYF. The CDR3 coding sequence is TGTGCCAGCAAAGACAGTTACACAGATACGCAGTATTTT. V and J are TRBV28 and TRBJ2-3, with TRBD1 as a possible D gene (5 bases). Germline V gives CDR1 MDHEN, CDR2 SYDVKM. V gave up 7 bases and J gave up 2 bases, with 10 bases separating them. The CDR3 is 13 amino acids.

This clonotype was seen repeatedly, ten times or more. The chain has TRBV4-3 and TRBJ2-2; 7 bases line up with TRBD2. V was pared by 1 base and J by 1 base, with 9 bases of the junction left unmatched. The germline CDR1 and CDR2 sequences are LGHNA and YSLEER. The CDR3 loop spans 18 amino acids. CDR3: CASSQAPPGGLNTGELFF. The CDR3 nucleotides are TGCGCCAGCAGCCAAGCCCCGCCGGGGGGATTGAACACCGGGGAGCTGTTTTTT.

This clonotype was seen more than once but under ten times. The rearrangement uses TRBV20-1 and TRBJ2-7; D not certain. The V and J ends lost 0 bases and 0 bases respectively, with 12 bases between them. The V gene's germline CDR1 is DFQATT and CDR2 SNEGSKA (reference sequence). CDR3 length: 15 residues. This CDR3 reads CSARDIGVSSYEQYF. The CDR3 bases are TGCAGTGCTAGAGACATTGGAGTTAGCTCCTACGAGCAGTACTTC.

The chain joins TRBV6-1 to TRBJ1-4, with D possibly matching TRBD1 (6 bases). Germline V lookup: CDR1 MNHNS, CDR2 SASEGT. The CDR3 consists of 13 residues. Trimming shortened V by 6 bases and J by 10 bases, and 15 bases separated the two germline ends. The CDR3 sequence: CASRRGSGGKLFF. Here the CDR3 DNA reads TGTGCCAGCAGAAGGGGGTCAGGAGGAAAACTGTTTTTT.

The chain carries TRBV29-1 and TRBJ2-7; D could derive from TRBD1 or TRBD2 (5 bases each). V gave up 8 bases and J gave up 0 bases, with 11 bases separating them. Germline V gene lookup returns CDR1 SQVTM and CDR2 ANQGSEA. The CDR3 sequence is 12 residues long. The CDR3 protein is CSSAGSSYEQYF. The CDR3, as DNA: TGCAGCTCCGCAGGGAGCTCCTACGAGCAGTACTTC.

Here the CDR3 reads CAISESKGVRTEAFF. CDR3 in DNA: TGTGCCATCAGTGAGTCTAAGGGGGTCCGGACTGAAGCTTTCTTT. This sequence joins TRBV10-3 and TRBJ1-1, with a weak D call TRBD1 (6 bases). With 0 bases removed from V and 5 bases from J, the gap between germline ends came to 13 bases. The CDR3 length is 15 residues. Germline V gives CDR1 ENHRY, CDR2 SYGVKD.

The gene calls are TRBV10-2 and TRBJ2-1; maybe TRBD2 (6 bases). The germline gives CDR1 WSHSY, CDR2 SAAADI. The V end lost 6 bases, the J end lost 4 bases, and 13 bases lay between the germline ends. This CDR3 contains 14 residues. The CDR3, as DNA: TGCGCCAGCAGAGCCGGGACTCAGTACAATGAGCAGTTCTTC. Protein sequence: CASRAGTQYNEQFF.

This clonotype was seen a few times. V and J are TRBV20-1 and TRBJ1-4; D not resolved. The CDR3 runs to 14 residues. Deletions cut 6 bases from V and 3 bases from J, with 14 bases between. Germline CDR1 reads DFQATT; CDR2 reads SNEGSKA (reference sequence). Written as DNA, the CDR3 is TGCAGTGCCCAGCCTGGATCAGCTAATGAAAAACTGTTTTTT. Amino acid sequence: CSAQPGSANEKLFF.